Below, 10 T cell receptor beta chains from the same sample are listed, as sequenced in a study of blood T cell repertoires in COVID-19. Measured with immunoSEQ multiplex PCR; TCRdb has only the in-frame clones, and not every one. Here the sample spans around 60,000 clones, 80% to 90% being singletons. Sequencing used peripheral blood. The source of these receptors is an older woman with COVID-19, enrolled during active disease.

The chain is built from TRBV10-3 and TRBJ2-7, with 7 positions matching TRBD1. This CDR3 comprises 15 residues. The germline CDR1 and CDR2 sequences are ENHRY and SYGVKD. With V trimmed by 3 bases and J by 3 bases, 8 bases remained unmatched. This CDR3 reads CAISDSTGNVYEQYF. The CDR3 DNA follows: TGTGCCATCAGTGACTCGACAGGGAACGTCTACGAGCAGTACTTC.

The rearrangement joins TRBV4-2 to TRBJ2-1; 15 nucleotides align to TRBD2. The V segment lost 4 bases and the J segment 7 bases; nucleotides outside the gene matches: 8. The V gene's germline CDR1 is LGHNA and CDR2 YNFKEQ. The CDR3 sequence is 17 residues long. The CDR3 DNA is TGTGCCAGCAGCCTCGGGCCCGGACTAGCGGGGGGGAATGAGCAGTTCTTC. Amino acids: CASSLGPGLAGGNEQFF.

The chain is built from TRBV11-3 and TRBJ2-7; 7 bases line up with TRBD1. The CDR3 covers 13 residues. The junction had 2 bases not matched to a gene; V was cut back by 1 base and J by 5 bases. The germline CDR1 and CDR2 sequences are SGHNT and YENEEA. The CDR3 region has the DNA TGTGCCAGCAGCTTAGCACAGGGGCACGAGCAGTACTTC. It encodes CASSLAQGHEQYF.

In this sample, this clone turned up a few times. J is TRBJ2-5 and V is TRBV5-4; D is perhaps TRBD1 (7 bases). Germline-derived CDR1 and CDR2 are SGHNT and YYREEE (reference sequence). Deletions cut 1 base from V and 4 bases from J, with 14 bases between. This CDR3 has 15 amino acids. The CDR3: CASSLPGAGGETQYF. CDR3 nucleotides: TGTGCCAGCAGCTTGCCGGGGGCAGGGGGAGAGACCCAGTACTTC. The full variable domain, completed using reference TRBV5-4 and TRBJ2-5, is ETGVTQSPTHLIKTRGQQVTLRCSSQSGHNTVSWYQQALGQGPQFIFQYYREEENGRGNFPPRFSGLQFPNYSSELNVNALELDDSALYLCASSLPGAGGETQYFGPGTRLLVL.

This clone has just one count. This rearrangement joins TRBV20-1 to TRBJ1-1; no firm D call. Looked up from germline, CDR1 is DFQATT and CDR2 is SNEGSKA (reference sequence). CDR3 size: 11 residues. Between the trimmed V and J ends, which lost 6 bases and 3 bases, there was a span of 8 bases. The CDR3 DNA reads TGCAGTGCGCCCTCGGACACTGAAGCTTTCTTT. Translation: CSAPSDTEAFF.

The CDR3 loop is CAWSPTGITEAFF. The DNA of the CDR3 is TGTGCCTGGAGTCCGACAGGGATCACTGAAGCTTTCTTT. This chain links TRBV30 with TRBJ1-1; TRBD1 aligns across 7 bases. V was pared by 2 bases and J by 4 bases, with 4 bases of the junction left unmatched. This CDR3 contains 13 residues. Germline CDR1 is GTSNPN and CDR2 is SVGIG (reference sequence).

CDR3 sequence reads: CASRPPGAPIYGYTF. The CDR3 nucleotides read TGTGCCAGCAGGCCCCCAGGGGCGCCGATCTATGGCTACACCTTC. V usage is TRBV6-5 and J usage is TRBJ1-2; possible D gene TRBD1, 6 bases. Germline V lookup: CDR1 MNHEY, CDR2 SVGAGI. CDR3 size: 15 residues. V was clipped by 6 bases and J by 4 bases, with 18 bases between them.

For this clone: An end of the junction does not agree with germline; a read error may underlie this. The chain has TRBV18 and TRBJ2-3; 7 positions agree with TRBD2. The CDR3 contains 17 residues. Germline loops: CDR1 KGHSH, CDR2 LQKENI. The CDR3 DNA reads as TGTGCCAGCTCGGAACTACCAGTAGGGAGGGCCGCAGATATGCAGTATTTT. Translating it yields CASSELPVGRAADMQYF.

This rearrangement joins TRBV27 to TRBJ1-2, with TRBD1 as a possible D gene (5 bases). This CDR3 region has 15 residues. V dropped 10 bases and J dropped 5 bases, with 23 bases sitting between them. Germline assignment: CDR1 MNHEY and CDR2 SMNVEV (reference sequence). CDR3 region: CATRRTGTTTYGYTF. In nucleotides, the CDR3 is TGTGCCACACGCCGCACAGGCACGACGACTTATGGCTACACCTTC.

J is TRBJ2-7 and V is TRBV7-2, with D possibly being TRBD1 (5 bases). CDR1 and CDR2 (germline): SGHTA, FQGNSA. With 1 base removed from V and 7 bases from J, the gap between germline ends came to 14 bases. CDR3 length: 14 residues. The CDR3 loop reads CASSLGQHPTEQYF. CDR3 DNA sequence: TGTGCCAGCAGCTTAGGACAGCATCCTACGGAGCAGTACTTC.